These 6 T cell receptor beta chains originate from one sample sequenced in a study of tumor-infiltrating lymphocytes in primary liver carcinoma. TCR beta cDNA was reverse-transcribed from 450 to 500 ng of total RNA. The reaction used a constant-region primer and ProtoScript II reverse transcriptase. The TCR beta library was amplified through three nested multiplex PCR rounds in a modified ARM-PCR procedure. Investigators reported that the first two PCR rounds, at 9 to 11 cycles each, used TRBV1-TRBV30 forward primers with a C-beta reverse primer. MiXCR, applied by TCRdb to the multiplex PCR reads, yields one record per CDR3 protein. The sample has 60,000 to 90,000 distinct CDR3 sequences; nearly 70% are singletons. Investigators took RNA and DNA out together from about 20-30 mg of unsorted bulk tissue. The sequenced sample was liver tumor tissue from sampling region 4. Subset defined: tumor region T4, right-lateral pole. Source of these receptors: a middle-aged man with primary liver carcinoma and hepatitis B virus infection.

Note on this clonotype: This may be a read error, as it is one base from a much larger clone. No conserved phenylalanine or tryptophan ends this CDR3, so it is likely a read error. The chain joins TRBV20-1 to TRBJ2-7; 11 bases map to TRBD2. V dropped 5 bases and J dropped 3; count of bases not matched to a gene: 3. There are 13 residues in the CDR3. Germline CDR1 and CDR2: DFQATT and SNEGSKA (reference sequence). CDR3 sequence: CSAVAGGNYEQYL. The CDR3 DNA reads TGCAGTGCTGTAGCGGGAGGGAACTACGAGCAGTACCTC.

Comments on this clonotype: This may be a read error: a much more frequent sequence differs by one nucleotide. This CDR3 is CASSFGMANELYF. Written as DNA, the CDR3 is TGCGCCAGCAGCTTCGGGATGGCGAACGAGCTGTACTTC. V is TRBV5-1 and J is TRBJ2-7; tentative D call: TRBD2 (5 bases). Germline CDR1 SGHRS, CDR2 YFSETQ. This CDR3 has 13 amino acids.

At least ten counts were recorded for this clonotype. For the CDR3, the DNA is TGTGCCAGCAGCTTATATGGGGGCTATAATTCACCCCTCCACTTT. As protein: CASSLYGGYNSPLHF. The V and J genes are TRBV13 and TRBJ1-6; the D gene is possibly TRBD1 (5 bases). The CDR3 runs to 15 residues. Germline V gene data show CDR1 as PRHDT and CDR2 as FYEKMQ (reference sequence). Trimming pared 2 bases from V and 3 bases from J, leaving 8 bases between.

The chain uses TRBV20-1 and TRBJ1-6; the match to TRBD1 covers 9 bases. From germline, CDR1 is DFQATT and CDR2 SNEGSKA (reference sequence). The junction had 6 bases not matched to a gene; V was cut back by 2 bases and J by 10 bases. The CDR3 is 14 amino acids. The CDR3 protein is CSARSGTGISPLHF. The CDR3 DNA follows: TGCAGTGCTAGATCCGGGACAGGGATATCACCCCTCCACTTT.

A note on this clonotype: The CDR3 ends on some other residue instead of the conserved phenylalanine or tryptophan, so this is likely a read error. The CDR3 protein is CVSSYVWVRGLTDTQYL. The CDR3 nucleotides read TGTGTCAGCAGTTACGTCTGGGTCAGGGGGCTGACAGATACGCAGTATCTT. V and J are TRBV6-6 and TRBJ2-3, with TRBD1 identical over 8 bases. Germline V gene sequence: CDR1 MNHNY, CDR2 SVGAGI (reference sequence). The CDR3 contains 17 residues.

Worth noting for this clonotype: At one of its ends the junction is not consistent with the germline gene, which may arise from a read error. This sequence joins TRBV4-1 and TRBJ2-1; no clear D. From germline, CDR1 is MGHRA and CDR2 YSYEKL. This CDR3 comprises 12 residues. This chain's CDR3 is CASNQENNAQFF. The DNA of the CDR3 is TGCGCCAGCAACCAAGAAAACAATGCGCAGTTCTTC.